This T cell receptor beta chain was identified in a study of T cells after yellow fever vaccination. About the research overall: Fractions with few cells were prepared using SMART-Seq v4 Ultra Low Input. Whole-study results and caveats: Abundant clonotypes (contaminants from the bulk population) could be present in FACS-sorted repertoires. CD4 and CD8 compartments shared a small share of clonotypes.

The germline V gene has CDR1 SGHDT and CDR2 YYEEEE. Trimming took off 3 bases at V and 7 bases at J, with 18 bases between the two ends. The CDR3 covers 15 residues. A remark on this clonotype: Antigen specificity is unknown.

The authors made TCR cDNA by 5'RACE template switching, adding a universal primer site and UMIs. One entry per CDR3 protein results from TCRdb running MiXCR on the 5' RACE reads. The data show 450,000 to 600,000 distinct CDR3 sequences, about 15% seen once. The starting material was PBMCs, obtained less than 6 days after the first yellow fever vaccination. V is TRBV5-6 and J is TRBJ2-3; the D is unclear. The clonotype originates from a young man who received the YFV17D yellow fever vaccine. For the CDR3, the DNA is TGTGCCAGCAGCTATCCGCAGCAAAGGTTGAATACGCAGTATTTT. It is translated as CASSYPQQRLNTQYF.